Listed below are T cell receptor beta chains from one sample, sequenced in a study of blood T cell repertoires in COVID-19. Measured with immunoSEQ multiplex PCR; TCRdb has only the in-frame clones, and not every one. This sample has 150,000 to 200,000 clones, with about 90% found just once. The sample taken for sequencing was PBMCs or T cells enriched from blood (not recorded which). The receptors here all came from a human donor with acute COVID-19. The donor label of this sample is uncertain. CDR3s include the opening cysteine and the closing phenylalanine or tryptophan. Fields, in order: CDR3 protein, CDR3 DNA, D gene, J gene, clone size, V gene. D genes are given only for firm matches. The size field is filled for only some rows; it gives once, few, many or a size class.

CDR3 protein: CASSVNTGFSPLHF
CDR3 DNA: TGTGCCAGCAGCGTTAACACAGGGTTTTCACCCCTCCACTTT
D gene: -
J gene: TRBJ1-6
clone size: few
V gene: TRBV9

CDR3 protein: CSVVFPGLGYGYTF
CDR3 DNA: TGCAGCGTTGTATTCCCCGGACTTGGCTATGGCTACACCTTC
D gene: -
J gene: TRBJ1-2
clone size: -
V gene: TRBV29-1

CDR3 protein: CASSPPGTTNEKLFF
CDR3 DNA: TGTGCCAGCAGCCCCCCAGGGACAACTAATGAAAAACTGTTTTTT
D gene: -
J gene: TRBJ1-4
clone size: -
V gene: TRBV7-2

CDR3 protein: CASSHGLESSYEQYF
CDR3 DNA: TGTGCCAGCAGTCATGGACTGGAAAGTAGTTACGAGCAGTACTTC
D gene: -
J gene: TRBJ2-7
clone size: -
V gene: TRBV7-2

CDR3 protein: CASSVNVGPSSGNTIYF
CDR3 DNA: TGTGCCAGCTCCGTTAATGTGGGCCCCTCCTCTGGAAACACCATATATTTT
D gene: -
J gene: TRBJ1-3
clone size: -
V gene: TRBV18

CDR3 protein: CASSHDRGRGGYTF
CDR3 DNA: TGTGCCAGCAGCCACGATCGGGGCAGGGGTGGCTACACCTTC
D gene: -
J gene: TRBJ1-2
clone size: -
V gene: TRBV3-1/TRBV3-2

CDR3 protein: CASSLTDRGLYGYTF
CDR3 DNA: TGCGCCAGCAGCCTCACGGACAGGGGGCTTTATGGCTACACCTTC
D gene: TRBD1
J gene: TRBJ1-2
clone size: -
V gene: TRBV4-1

CDR3 protein: CASSFPGQGAETQYF
CDR3 DNA: TGTGCCAGCAGCTTTCCGGGACAGGGGGCGGAGACCCAGTACTTC
D gene: TRBD1
J gene: TRBJ2-5
clone size: once
V gene: TRBV5-5

CDR3 protein: CASSLGGGTDTQYF
CDR3 DNA: TGTGCCAGCAGCTTGGGCGGGGGTACAGATACGCAGTATTTT
D gene: TRBD2
J gene: TRBJ2-3
clone size: once
V gene: TRBV5-6

CDR3 protein: CASSPSGTNTGELFF
CDR3 DNA: TGTGCCAGCAGCCCCAGCGGGACAAACACCGGGGAGCTGTTTTTT
D gene: -
J gene: TRBJ2-2
clone size: -
V gene: TRBV7-9

CDR3 protein: CASSDGTWRSLNNEQFF
CDR3 DNA: TGTGCCAGCAGCGATGGGACTTGGCGTTCTCTAAACAATGAGCAGTTCTTC
D gene: -
J gene: TRBJ2-1
clone size: -
V gene: TRBV7-8

CDR3 protein: CASSLQAGGLNEQFF
CDR3 DNA: TGCGCCAGCAGCTTGCAGGCGGGGGGGCTCAATGAGCAGTTCTTC
D gene: TRBD2
J gene: TRBJ2-1
clone size: -
V gene: TRBV5-1

CDR3 protein: CASSLGRQPQETQYF
CDR3 DNA: TGTGCCAGCAGCTTGGGGAGACAGCCCCAAGAGACCCAGTACTTC
D gene: -
J gene: TRBJ2-5
clone size: -
V gene: TRBV5-4

CDR3 protein: CASSLSGPDTPLSNQPQHF
CDR3 DNA: TGCGCCAGCAGCTTGTCTGGTCCGGACACCCCACTTAGCAATCAGCCCCAGCATTTT
D gene: -
J gene: TRBJ1-5
clone size: -
V gene: TRBV4-1

CDR3 protein: CASSLGQGGMNTEAFF
CDR3 DNA: TGTGCCAGCAGCTTGGGACAGGGGGGGATGAACACTGAAGCTTTCTTT
D gene: TRBD1
J gene: TRBJ1-1
clone size: -
V gene: TRBV5-6

CDR3 protein: CASSFSTGRKETQYF
CDR3 DNA: TGTGCCAGCAGCTTTTCCACCGGGAGAAAAGAGACCCAGTACTTC
D gene: -
J gene: TRBJ2-5
clone size: once
V gene: TRBV9

CDR3 protein: CASSPYNTDRGTIPYNEQFF
CDR3 DNA: TGTGCCAGCAGCCCGTACAATACGGACAGGGGTACTATACCCTACAATGAGCAGTTCTTC
D gene: TRBD1
J gene: TRBJ2-1
clone size: -
V gene: TRBV4-2

CDR3 protein: CASSRGAGRGEQYF
CDR3 DNA: TGTGCCAGCTCCCGGGGTGCAGGGAGGGGCGAGCAGTACTTC
D gene: TRBD2
J gene: TRBJ2-7
clone size: -
V gene: TRBV18

CDR3 protein: CASRRDGSFEAFF
CDR3 DNA: TGTGCCAGCAGGCGGGACGGCTCGTTTGAAGCTTTCTTT
D gene: -
J gene: TRBJ1-1
clone size: -
V gene: TRBV12-3/TRBV12-4

CDR3 protein: CASSLYGEETQYF
CDR3 DNA: TGTGCCAGCAGCTTGTACGGGGAAGAGACCCAGTACTTC
D gene: -
J gene: TRBJ2-5
clone size: few
V gene: TRBV5-5

CDR3 protein: CAWSRGAANEKLFF
CDR3 DNA: TGTGCCTGGAGCCGGGGGGCGGCTAATGAAAAACTGTTTTTT
D gene: -
J gene: TRBJ1-4
clone size: -
V gene: TRBV30

CDR3 protein: CATMAAEEAFF
CDR3 DNA: TGTGCCACCATGGCCGCCGAAGAAGCTTTCTTT
D gene: -
J gene: TRBJ1-1
clone size: -
V gene: TRBV24-1

CDR3 protein: CASSPILQETQYF
CDR3 DNA: TGTGCCAGCTCACCAATCCTCCAAGAGACCCAGTACTTC
D gene: -
J gene: TRBJ2-5
clone size: once
V gene: TRBV18

CDR3 protein: CASSFSGGNTGELFF
CDR3 DNA: TGTGCCAGCAGCTTTAGCGGGGGGAACACCGGGGAGCTGTTTTTT
D gene: TRBD2
J gene: TRBJ2-2
clone size: -
V gene: TRBV7-9

CDR3 protein: CASSQLRDRGMNTEAFF
CDR3 DNA: TGCGCCAGCAGTCAACTCCGAGACAGGGGAATGAACACTGAAGCTTTCTTT
D gene: TRBD1
J gene: TRBJ1-1
clone size: -
V gene: TRBV23-1

CDR3 protein: CASSLSVPPYNEQFF
CDR3 DNA: TGTGCCAGCAGCTTGTCGGTGCCCCCCTACAATGAGCAGTTCTTC
D gene: -
J gene: TRBJ2-1
clone size: -
V gene: TRBV5-5

CDR3 protein: CASSLLRGVGNEQFF
CDR3 DNA: TGTGCCAGCAGCTTATTGCGGGGGGTTGGGAATGAGCAGTTCTTC
D gene: TRBD2
J gene: TRBJ2-1
clone size: -
V gene: TRBV11-2

CDR3 protein: CSVMTGSNQPQHF
CDR3 DNA: TGCAGCGTTATGACAGGGTCCAATCAGCCCCAGCATTTT
D gene: TRBD1
J gene: TRBJ1-5
clone size: -
V gene: TRBV29-1

CDR3 protein: CARSQDYGYTF
CDR3 DNA: TGTGCCAGGTCACAGGACTATGGCTACACCTTC
D gene: -
J gene: TRBJ1-2
clone size: -
V gene: TRBV12-3/TRBV12-4

CDR3 protein: CASSSGQGAADTQYF
CDR3 DNA: TGCGCCAGCAGCTCCGGACAGGGGGCGGCAGATACGCAGTATTTT
D gene: TRBD1
J gene: TRBJ2-3
clone size: -
V gene: TRBV5-1

CDR3 protein: CASREGSSYEQYF
CDR3 DNA: TGTGCCAGCAGAGAAGGGAGTTCCTACGAGCAGTACTTC
D gene: -
J gene: TRBJ2-7
clone size: -
V gene: TRBV12-3/TRBV12-4

CDR3 protein: CASRTGQGPGGYTF
CDR3 DNA: TGTGCCAGCAGGACCGGACAGGGCCCCGGTGGCTACACCTTC
D gene: TRBD1
J gene: TRBJ1-2
clone size: -
V gene: TRBV11-2

CDR3 protein: CASSLGAYGYTF
CDR3 DNA: TGTGCCAGCAGCTTAGGGGCGTATGGCTACACCTTC
D gene: -
J gene: TRBJ1-2
clone size: -
V gene: TRBV5-6

CDR3 protein: CASIKMGKNLTSPLGHEQFF
CDR3 DNA: TGTGCCAGCATCAAAATGGGTAAAAACTTGACTAGCCCCCTCGGCCATGAGCAGTTCTTC
D gene: TRBD2
J gene: TRBJ2-1
clone size: -
V gene: TRBV7-3

CDR3 protein: CASTSPDRGLNEQFF
CDR3 DNA: TGTGCCAGCACCTCCCCGGACAGGGGACTCAATGAGCAGTTCTTC
D gene: TRBD1
J gene: TRBJ2-1
clone size: -
V gene: TRBV5-4

CDR3 protein: CASRQGSAYEQYF
CDR3 DNA: TGTGCCAGCAGACAGGGGTCGGCCTACGAGCAGTACTTC
D gene: TRBD1
J gene: TRBJ2-7
clone size: -
V gene: TRBV7-9

CDR3 protein: CAWSGTWNQPQHF
CDR3 DNA: TGTGCCTGGAGTGGCACATGGAATCAGCCCCAGCATTTT
D gene: -
J gene: TRBJ1-5
clone size: -
V gene: TRBV30

CDR3 protein: CASSLAPGVNSPLHF
CDR3 DNA: TGTGCCAGCAGTTTAGCCCCAGGGGTCAATTCACCCCTCCACTTT
D gene: -
J gene: TRBJ1-6
clone size: -
V gene: TRBV28

CDR3 protein: CASSRGQTGEQFF
CDR3 DNA: TGCGCCAGCAGCCGGGGACAGACCGGTGAGCAGTTCTTC
D gene: TRBD1
J gene: TRBJ2-1
clone size: -
V gene: TRBV4-1

CDR3 protein: CASSLGQGMSIAEAFF
CDR3 DNA: TGCGCCAGCAGCTTGGGACAGGGAATGAGTATCGCTGAAGCTTTCTTT
D gene: TRBD1
J gene: TRBJ1-1
clone size: -
V gene: TRBV5-1

CDR3 protein: CASSHGGKLFF
CDR3 DNA: TGTGCCAGCAGTCACGGAGGAAAACTGTTTTTT
D gene: -
J gene: TRBJ1-4
clone size: -
V gene: TRBV28

CDR3 protein: CASSYVPLAGGPEQYF
CDR3 DNA: TGTGCCAGCAGTTACGTCCCACTAGCGGGGGGGCCTGAGCAGTACTTC
D gene: TRBD2
J gene: TRBJ2-7
clone size: -
V gene: TRBV6-5

CDR3 protein: CASSSLAGKSYEQYF
CDR3 DNA: TGTGCCAGCAGCTCACTAGCGGGTAAATCCTACGAGCAGTACTTC
D gene: TRBD2
J gene: TRBJ2-7
clone size: -
V gene: TRBV6-5

CDR3 protein: CASSLSGYRNYEQYF
CDR3 DNA: TGTGCCAGCAGTTTATCAGGTTACAGGAACTACGAGCAGTACTTC
D gene: -
J gene: TRBJ2-7
clone size: -
V gene: TRBV27

CDR3 protein: CASSTLTALANNEQFF
CDR3 DNA: TGTGCCAGTAGTACCCTAACAGCGCTAGCGAACAATGAGCAGTTCTTC
D gene: -
J gene: TRBJ2-1
clone size: -
V gene: TRBV19

CDR3 protein: CASTATGVYEQYF
CDR3 DNA: TGTGCCAGTACCGCCACAGGCGTCTACGAGCAGTACTTC
D gene: -
J gene: TRBJ2-7
clone size: -
V gene: TRBV19

CDR3 protein: CASSLVGTEAFF
CDR3 DNA: TGTGCCAGCAGCTTAGTCGGCACTGAAGCTTTCTTT
D gene: -
J gene: TRBJ1-1
clone size: -
V gene: TRBV11-2

CDR3 protein: CASSLVTGGSDTQYF
CDR3 DNA: TGTGCCAGCAGCTTAGTTACAGGGGGATCAGATACGCAGTATTTT
D gene: TRBD1
J gene: TRBJ2-3
clone size: -
V gene: TRBV7-9

CDR3 protein: CASRAGYGYTF
CDR3 DNA: TGTGCCAGCAGGGCGGGATATGGCTACACCTTC
D gene: -
J gene: TRBJ1-2
clone size: -
V gene: TRBV6-5

CDR3 protein: CASTGADTQYF
CDR3 DNA: TGTGCCAGTACGGGGGCAGATACGCAGTATTTT
D gene: -
J gene: TRBJ2-3
clone size: once
V gene: TRBV19

CDR3 protein: CAWSWSGGTYEQYF
CDR3 DNA: TGTGCCTGGAGCTGGTCGGGGGGGACCTACGAGCAGTACTTC
D gene: TRBD2
J gene: TRBJ2-7
clone size: once
V gene: TRBV30

CDR3 protein: CASSLGTKNTEAFF
CDR3 DNA: TGTGCCAGCAGCCTAGGGACAAAGAACACTGAAGCTTTCTTT
D gene: -
J gene: TRBJ1-1
clone size: -
V gene: TRBV7-2

CDR3 protein: CASRPWGNPTDTQYF
CDR3 DNA: TGTGCCAGCAGGCCTTGGGGCAATCCCACAGATACGCAGTATTTT
D gene: -
J gene: TRBJ2-3
clone size: -
V gene: TRBV7-2